The clone carrying this T cell receptor (beta chain) came up a few times. The target antigen is unknown. Expressed TCRB transcripts were sequenced because the isolated RNA had all been reverse transcribed beforehand. Sequenced by immunoSEQ multiplex PCR; TCRdb stores in-frame clones only, minus some. The table includes about 410,000 clones, about 15% detected once. Losses at the gene ends were 10 bases for V and 7 bases for J; bases not matched to a gene: 11. The CDR3 runs 14 residues. The germline V gene has CDR1 ENHRY and CDR2 SYGVKD. The source of the sample is a study of beta chain features in type 1 diabetes. The study's findings and limits: An over-representation of cells with high TCR expression could result from cDNA sequencing.

This sequence originates from a man aged 25 to 40 in good health. Specimen: naive CD4+ T cells from blood. The V and J genes are TRBV10-3 and TRBJ2-1, with 9 nucleotides matching TRBD2. CDR3 in amino acids: CATIAGVLRNEQFF. CDR3 DNA sequence: TGTGCCACCATAGCGGGAGTCCTTCGTAATGAGCAGTTCTTC.